Here is one T cell receptor beta chain with its context. Its antigen is as yet unknown. Running of the assay took place at deep level. Some clones are missing from TCRdb's copy, which holds only in-frame ones; the method was immunoSEQ multiplex PCR. Of 2.5 million or so clones listed, around nine tenths were seen once; the top ten hold roughly 0.13%. All donors qualified as healthy HIV-negative adults and had experienced no recent acute infections or vaccinations. Both subsets, CD45RA+ naive and CD45RA-negative memory, were split from the CD4+ cells. This specimen comes from a study of shared clonotypes between healthy human individuals. Study results and caveats: Some naive CD4 clonotypes, 4.5% to 5.5%, turned up in common across several donors.

The receptor was derived from a man between 18 and 35 years old in good health. Sequencing was done on a sample of naive CD4+ T cells sorted from blood. Subset: CD45RA+ positively selected.

In DNA, the CDR3 is TGCGCCAGCAGCCCGTTTTCAAAATTAGTCAACACTGAAGCTTTCTTT. Amino acid sequence: CASSPFSKLVNTEAFF. The chain couples TRBV4-1 to TRBJ1-1; the D is unclear. V shed 4 bases and J shed 2 bases, with 17 bases lying between them. Looked up from germline, CDR1 is MGHRA and CDR2 is YSYEKL. CDR3 length: 16 amino acids.